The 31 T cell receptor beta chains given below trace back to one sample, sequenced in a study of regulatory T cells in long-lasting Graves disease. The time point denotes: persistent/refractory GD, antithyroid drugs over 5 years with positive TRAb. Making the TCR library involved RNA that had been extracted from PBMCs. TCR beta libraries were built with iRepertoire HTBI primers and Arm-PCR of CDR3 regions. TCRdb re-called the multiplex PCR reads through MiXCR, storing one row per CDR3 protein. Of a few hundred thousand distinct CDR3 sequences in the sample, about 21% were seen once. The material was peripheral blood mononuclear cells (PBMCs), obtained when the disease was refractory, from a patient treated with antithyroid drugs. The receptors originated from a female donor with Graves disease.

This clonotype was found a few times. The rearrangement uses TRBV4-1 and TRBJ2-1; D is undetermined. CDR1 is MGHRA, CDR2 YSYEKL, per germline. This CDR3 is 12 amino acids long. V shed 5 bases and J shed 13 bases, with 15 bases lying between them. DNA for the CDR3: TGCGCCAGCAGCTACAAGGGTGGTTCTCAGTTCTTC. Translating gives CASSYKGGSQFF.

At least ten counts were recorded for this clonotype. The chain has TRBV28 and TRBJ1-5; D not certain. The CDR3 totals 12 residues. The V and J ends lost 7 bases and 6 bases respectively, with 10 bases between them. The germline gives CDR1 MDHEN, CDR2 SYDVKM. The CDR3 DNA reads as TGTGCCAGCAATTTGGGCACTCAGCCCCAGCATTTT. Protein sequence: CASNLGTQPQHF.

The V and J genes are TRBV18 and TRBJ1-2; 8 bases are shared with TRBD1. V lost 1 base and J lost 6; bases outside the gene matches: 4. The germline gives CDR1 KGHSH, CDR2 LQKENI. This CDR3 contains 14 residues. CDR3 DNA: TGTGCCAGCTCACCACTGGACAGGGAAGATGGCTACACCTTC. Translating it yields CASSPLDREDGYTF.

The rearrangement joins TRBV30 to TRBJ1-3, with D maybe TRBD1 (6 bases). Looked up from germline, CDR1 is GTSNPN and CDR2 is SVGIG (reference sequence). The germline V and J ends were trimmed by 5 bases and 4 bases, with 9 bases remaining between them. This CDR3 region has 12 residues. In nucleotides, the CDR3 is TGTGCCTGGGCGGGGGCAGGAAACACCATATATTTT. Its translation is CAWAGAGNTIYF.

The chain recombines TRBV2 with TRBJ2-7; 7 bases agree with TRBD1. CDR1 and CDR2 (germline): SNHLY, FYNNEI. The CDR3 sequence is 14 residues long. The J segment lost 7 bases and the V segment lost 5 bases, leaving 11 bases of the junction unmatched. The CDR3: CASSPDRDLREQYF. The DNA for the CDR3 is TGTGCCAGCAGTCCTGACAGGGATCTACGAGAGCAGTACTTC.

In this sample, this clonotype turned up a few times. This chain's CDR3 is CASSSWGPGWETQYF. The CDR3 DNA follows: TGTGCCAGCAGTTCATGGGGCCCTGGATGGGAGACCCAGTACTTC. The chain combines TRBV27 with TRBJ2-5; D perhaps matches TRBD1 (5 bases). Germline assignment: CDR1 MNHEY and CDR2 SMNVEV (reference sequence). The CDR3 has 15 residues. V lost 4 bases and J lost 5, with 17 bases in between.

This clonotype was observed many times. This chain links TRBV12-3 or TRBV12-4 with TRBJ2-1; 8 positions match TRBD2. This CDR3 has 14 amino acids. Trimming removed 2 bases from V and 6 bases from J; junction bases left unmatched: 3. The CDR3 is CASSLMGLGNEQFF. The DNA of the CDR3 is TGTGCCAGCAGTTTAATGGGACTAGGCAATGAGCAGTTCTTC.

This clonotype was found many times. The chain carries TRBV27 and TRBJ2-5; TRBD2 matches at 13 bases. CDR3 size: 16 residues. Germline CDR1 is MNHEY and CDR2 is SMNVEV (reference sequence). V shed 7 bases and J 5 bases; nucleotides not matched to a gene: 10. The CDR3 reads CASKERTSGSLETQYF. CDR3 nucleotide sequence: TGTGCCAGCAAGGAGAGGACTAGCGGGAGTTTGGAGACCCAGTACTTC.

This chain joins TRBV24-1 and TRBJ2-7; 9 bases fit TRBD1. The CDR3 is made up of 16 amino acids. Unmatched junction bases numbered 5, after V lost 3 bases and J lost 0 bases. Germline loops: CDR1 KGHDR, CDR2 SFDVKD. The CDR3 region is CATSDPGQGNSYEQYF. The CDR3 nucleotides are TGTGCCACCAGTGATCCTGGACAGGGGAACTCCTACGAGCAGTACTTC.

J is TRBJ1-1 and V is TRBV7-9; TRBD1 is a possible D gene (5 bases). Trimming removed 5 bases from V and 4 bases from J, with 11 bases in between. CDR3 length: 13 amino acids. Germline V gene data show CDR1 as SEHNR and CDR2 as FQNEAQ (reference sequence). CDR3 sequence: CASSVPRGTEAFF. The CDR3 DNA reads TGTGCCAGCAGCGTTCCGAGGGGCACTGAAGCTTTCTTT.

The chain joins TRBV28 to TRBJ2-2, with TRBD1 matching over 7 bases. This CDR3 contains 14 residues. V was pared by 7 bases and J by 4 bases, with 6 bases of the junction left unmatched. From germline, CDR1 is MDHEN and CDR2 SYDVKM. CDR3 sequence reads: CASNTDRATGELFF. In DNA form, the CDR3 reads TGTGCCAGCAACACTGACAGGGCCACCGGGGAGCTGTTTTTT.

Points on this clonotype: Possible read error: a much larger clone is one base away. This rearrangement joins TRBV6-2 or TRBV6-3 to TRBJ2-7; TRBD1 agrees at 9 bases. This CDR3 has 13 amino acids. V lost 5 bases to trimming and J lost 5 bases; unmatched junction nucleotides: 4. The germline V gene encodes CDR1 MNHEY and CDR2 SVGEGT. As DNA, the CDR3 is TGTGCCAGCAGTGATACAGGGGGCGACGAGCAGTACTTC. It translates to CASSDTGGDEQYF.

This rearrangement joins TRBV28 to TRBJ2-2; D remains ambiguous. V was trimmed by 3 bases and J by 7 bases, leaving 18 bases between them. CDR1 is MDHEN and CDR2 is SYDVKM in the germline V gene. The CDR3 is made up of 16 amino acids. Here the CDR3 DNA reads TGTGCCAGCAGTTTTTGGGGTGCGGAGATCGGCGGGGAGCTGTTTTTT. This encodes CASSFWGAEIGGELFF.

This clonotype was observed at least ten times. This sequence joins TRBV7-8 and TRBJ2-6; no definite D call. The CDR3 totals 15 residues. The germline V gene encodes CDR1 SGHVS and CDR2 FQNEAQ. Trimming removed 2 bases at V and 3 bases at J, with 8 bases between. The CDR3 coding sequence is TGTGCCAGCAGCTTACCAGGCCGTGGGGCCAACGTCCTGACTTTC. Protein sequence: CASSLPGRGANVLTF.

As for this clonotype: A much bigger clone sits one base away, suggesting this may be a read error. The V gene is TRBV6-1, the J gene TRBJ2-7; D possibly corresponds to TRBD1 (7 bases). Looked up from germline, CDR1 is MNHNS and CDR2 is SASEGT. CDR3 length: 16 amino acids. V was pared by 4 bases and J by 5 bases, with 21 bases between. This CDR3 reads CASSASEGASADEQYF. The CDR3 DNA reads TGTGCCAGCAGTGCCTCGGAGGGGGCTAGCGCCGACGAGCAGTACTTC.

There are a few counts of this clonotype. The CDR3 DNA sequence: TGTGCCAGCAGTCAATCTGCGGGGCGAAACGGCGAGCAGTACTTC. It yields the protein CASSQSAGRNGEQYF. The chain carries TRBV27 and TRBJ2-7; D is perhaps TRBD2 (6 bases). There are 15 residues in the CDR3. V shed 5 bases and J shed 6 bases, with 20 bases lying between them. Germline CDR1 and CDR2: MNHEY and SMNVEV (reference sequence).

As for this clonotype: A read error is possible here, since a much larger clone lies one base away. The CDR3 region is CASNENGYGYTF. In DNA form, the CDR3 reads TGTGCCAGCAATGAGAATGGCTATGGCTACACCTTC. This chain joins TRBV2 and TRBJ1-2; D ambiguous. V was shortened by 7 bases and J by 4 bases, with 10 bases between the two germline ends. The CDR3 contains 12 residues. Germline CDR1 SNHLY, CDR2 FYNNEI.

The CDR3 DNA follows: TGTGCCAGCTCACCACGAGGGGGGGTGCGTGTTACTGAAGCTTTCTTT. Protein sequence: CASSPRGGVRVTEAFF. This chain connects TRBV18 to TRBJ1-1, with TRBD1 as a possible D gene (6 bases). The length of the CDR3 is 16 residues. The germline CDR1 and CDR2 sequences are KGHSH and LQKENI. Trimming left V 1 base short and J 5 bases short, with 17 bases between.

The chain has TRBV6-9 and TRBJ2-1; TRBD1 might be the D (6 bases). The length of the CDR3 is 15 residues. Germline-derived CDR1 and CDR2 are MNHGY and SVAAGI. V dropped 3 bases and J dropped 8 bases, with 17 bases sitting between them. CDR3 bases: TGTGCCAGCAGTTACCTAGGACAGAGCGGCGATGAGCAGTTCTTC. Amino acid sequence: CASSYLGQSGDEQFF.

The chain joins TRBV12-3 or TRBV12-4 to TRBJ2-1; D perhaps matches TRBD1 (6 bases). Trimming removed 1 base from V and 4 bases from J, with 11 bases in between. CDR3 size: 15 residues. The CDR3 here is CASSLDRVGYNEQFF. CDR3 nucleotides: TGTGCCAGCAGTTTAGACAGGGTAGGATACAATGAGCAGTTCTTC.

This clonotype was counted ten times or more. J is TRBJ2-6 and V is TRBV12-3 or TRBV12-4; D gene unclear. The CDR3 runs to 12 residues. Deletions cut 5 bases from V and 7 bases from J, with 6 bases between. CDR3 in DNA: TGTGCCAGCAGTCGGAGTGCCAACGTCCTGACTTTC. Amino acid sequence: CASSRSANVLTF.

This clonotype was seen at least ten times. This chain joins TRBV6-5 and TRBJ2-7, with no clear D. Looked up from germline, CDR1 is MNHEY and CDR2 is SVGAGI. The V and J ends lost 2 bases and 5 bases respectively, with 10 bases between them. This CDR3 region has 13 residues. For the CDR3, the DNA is TGTGCCAGCAGTTACCCCCCTTTAGACGAGCAGTACTTC. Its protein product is CASSYPPLDEQYF.

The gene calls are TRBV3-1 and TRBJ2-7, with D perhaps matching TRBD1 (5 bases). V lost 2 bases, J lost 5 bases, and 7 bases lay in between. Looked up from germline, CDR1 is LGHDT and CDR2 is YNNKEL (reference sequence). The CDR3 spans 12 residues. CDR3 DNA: TGTGCCAGCAGCCAACAGGGAAACGAGCAGTACTTC. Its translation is CASSQQGNEQYF.

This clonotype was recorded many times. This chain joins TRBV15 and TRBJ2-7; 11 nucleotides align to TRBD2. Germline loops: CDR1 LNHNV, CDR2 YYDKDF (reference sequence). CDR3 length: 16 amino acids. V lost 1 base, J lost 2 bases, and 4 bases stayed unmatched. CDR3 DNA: TGTGCCACCAGCAGAGGGATAGCGGGAGGGCCCTACGAGCAGTACTTC. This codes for CATSRGIAGGPYEQYF.

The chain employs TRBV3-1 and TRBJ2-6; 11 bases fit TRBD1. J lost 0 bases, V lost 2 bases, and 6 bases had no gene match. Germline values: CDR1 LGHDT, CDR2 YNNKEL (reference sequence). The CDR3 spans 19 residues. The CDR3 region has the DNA TGTGCCAGCAGCCAAACTCCGGGACAGGGGGACTCTGGGGCCAACGTCCTGACTTTC. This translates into CASSQTPGQGDSGANVLTF.

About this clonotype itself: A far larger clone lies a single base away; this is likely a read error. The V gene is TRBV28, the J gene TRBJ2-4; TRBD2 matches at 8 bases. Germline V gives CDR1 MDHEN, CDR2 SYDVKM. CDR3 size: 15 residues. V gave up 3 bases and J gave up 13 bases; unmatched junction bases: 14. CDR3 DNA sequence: TGTGCCAGCAGTTTTTTCGGCGGGGGGCAAGAGATCCAGTACTTC. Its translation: CASSFFGGGQEIQYF.

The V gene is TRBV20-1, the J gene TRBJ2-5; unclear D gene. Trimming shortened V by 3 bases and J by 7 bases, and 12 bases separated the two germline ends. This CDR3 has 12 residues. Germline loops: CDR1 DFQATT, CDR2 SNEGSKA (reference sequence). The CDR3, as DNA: TGCAGTGCTAGCAACCAAGATTTGACCCAGTACTTC. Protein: CSASNQDLTQYF.

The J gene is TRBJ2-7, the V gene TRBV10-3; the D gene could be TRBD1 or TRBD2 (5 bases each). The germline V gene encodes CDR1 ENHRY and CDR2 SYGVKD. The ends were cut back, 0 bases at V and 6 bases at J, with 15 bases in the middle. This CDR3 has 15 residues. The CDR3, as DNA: TGTGCCATCAGTGAGTCTGAGGGGTATGGTGCCGAGCAGTACTTC. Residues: CAISESEGYGAEQYF.

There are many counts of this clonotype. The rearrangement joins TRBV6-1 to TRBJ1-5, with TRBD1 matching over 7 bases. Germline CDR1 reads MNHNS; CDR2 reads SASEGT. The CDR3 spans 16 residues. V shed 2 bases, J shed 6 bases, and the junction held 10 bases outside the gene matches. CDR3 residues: CASSESTGWLGQPQHF. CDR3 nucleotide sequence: TGTGCCAGCAGTGAATCGACAGGGTGGCTCGGTCAGCCCCAGCATTTT.

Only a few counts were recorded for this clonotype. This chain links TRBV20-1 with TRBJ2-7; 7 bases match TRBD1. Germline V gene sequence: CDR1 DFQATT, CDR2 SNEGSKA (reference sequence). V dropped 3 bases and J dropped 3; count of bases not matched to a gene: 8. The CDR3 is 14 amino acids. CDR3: CSARAGDSYYEQYF. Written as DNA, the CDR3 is TGCAGTGCTAGGGCCGGGGACAGCTACTACGAGCAGTACTTC.

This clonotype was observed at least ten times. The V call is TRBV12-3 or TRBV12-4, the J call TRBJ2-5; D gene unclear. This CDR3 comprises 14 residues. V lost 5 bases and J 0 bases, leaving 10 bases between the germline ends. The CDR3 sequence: CASSRSVYQETQYF. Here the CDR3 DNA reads TGTGCCAGCAGTCGGAGCGTGTACCAAGAGACCCAGTACTTC.